The next 30 T cell receptor beta chains were all read from a single sample in a study of T cell clonality in common variable immunodeficiency. Profiled with immunoSEQ multiplex PCR; TCRdb holds only in-frame clones, not every one. The specimen has some 54,000 clones, none found just once. What was sequenced was peripheral blood mononuclear cells. The source is a person aged 18 to 75 in good health.

This clone was found many times. CDR3 amino acids: CASSEQGSYGYTF. CDR3 DNA, as far as it was read: TGTGCCAGCAGTGAACAGGGAAGCTATGGC. The chain has TRBV6-1 and TRBJ1-2, with D perhaps TRBD1 (5 bases). The read comes to an end 3 residues before the CDR3 does, leaving the germline J gene to fill in the end. The germline V and J ends were trimmed by 2 bases and 4 bases, with 8 bases remaining between them. This CDR3 has 13 residues. Germline V CDR1 and CDR2: MNHNS, SASEGT.

This clone was seen at least ten times. The read stops 3 residues short of the end of the CDR3; the missing end is completed from the germline J gene. The chain carries TRBV20-1 and TRBJ2-7, with 14 positions matching TRBD2. This CDR3 contains 14 residues. Trimming removed 5 bases from V and 2 bases from J; junction bases left unmatched: 2. In germline, CDR1 is DFQATT, CDR2 SNEGSKA (reference sequence). This CDR3 reads CSAGTSGRPYEQYF. The DNA read from the CDR3 is TGCAGTGCTGGGACTAGCGGGAGACCCTACGAG.

This clone was recorded many times. The CDR3 goes on 3 residues after the read ends, and that part is filled in from the germline J gene. J is TRBJ2-3 and V is TRBV14, with TRBD1 identical over 9 bases. V was pared by 2 bases and J by 3 bases, with 3 bases of the junction left unmatched. CDR1 SGHDN and CDR2 FVKESK come from the germline V gene. This CDR3 is built from 15 residues. The CDR3 is CASSQLQGATDTQYF. Partial CDR3 DNA: TGTGCCAGCAGCCAACTACAGGGGGCAACAGATACG.

This clone was observed at least ten times. The read ends 3 residues before the CDR3 terminus; that terminus is restored from the germline J gene. The V and J genes are TRBV20-1 and TRBJ2-5; 7 bases agree with TRBD2. The V gene's germline CDR1 is DFQATT and CDR2 SNEGSKA (reference sequence). The V and J ends lost 5 bases and 5 bases, in that order; junction bases with no gene match: 5. This CDR3 has 12 residues. The CDR3 protein is CSAPRGGETQYF. CDR3 bases read: TGCAGTGCTCCCCGGGGAGGGGAGACC.

This clone was detected a few times. The junction departs from the called germline gene at one end, perhaps through a read error. The CDR3 is cut off 3 residues early in the read; its end comes from the germline J gene. The chain employs TRBV6-2 or TRBV6-3 and TRBJ1-1; 10 positions match TRBD1. CDR3 length equals 12 residues. CDR1 is MNHEY and CDR2 is SVGEGT in the germline V gene. CDR3 in amino acids: CAGSGTGDVAFF. Partial CDR3 DNA: TGTGCCGGCAGCGGGACAGGGGACGTG.

There are a few counts of this clone. The CDR3 is cut off 3 residues early in the read; its end comes from the germline J gene. The rearrangement links TRBV19 to TRBJ1-2; the D gene is possibly TRBD1 (5 bases). From germline, CDR1 is LNHDA and CDR2 SQIVND (reference sequence). The CDR3 loop spans 15 amino acids. Between the trimmed V and J ends, which lost 7 bases and 4 bases, there was a span of 19 bases. The CDR3 sequence: CASNNRGQSSYGYTF. Partial CDR3 DNA: TGTGCCAGTAACAACCGCGGACAAAGCTCCTATGGC.

This clone appeared many times. The DNA ends 3 residues before the CDR3 does, and the rest of the CDR3 is filled in from the germline J gene. The rearrangement links TRBV28 to TRBJ2-3, with TRBD2 matching 9 bases. Trimming removed 4 bases from V and 1 base from J; junction bases left unmatched: 9. Germline values: CDR1 MDHEN, CDR2 SYDVKM. CDR3 length equals 17 residues. Here the CDR3 reads CASSSLMTSGRTDTQYF. Partial CDR3 DNA: TGTGCCAGCAGTTCCTTGATGACTAGCGGACGCACAGATACG.

This clone was seen many times. From the germline J gene comes the end of the CDR3, since the read stops 3 residues before it. This chain links TRBV5-4 with TRBJ2-3; weak D call: TRBD1 (5 bases). The CDR3 length is 14 residues. Germline V gene lookup returns CDR1 SGHNT and CDR2 YYREEE (reference sequence). The germline V and J ends were trimmed by 5 bases and 1 base, with 11 bases remaining between them. CDR3 bases read: TGTGCCAGCAGTAGGGGTGTTGGCACAGATACG. It is translated as CASSRGVGTDT. The full CDR3 is CASSRGVGTDTQYF.

This clone was seen many times. The read ends 3 residues early relative to the CDR3; the germline J gene fills the gap. This chain joins TRBV10-1 and TRBJ2-3; TRBD2 agrees at 9 bases. CDR3 length equals 15 residues. Trimming took 3 bases from V and 3 from J; bases not matched to a gene: 4. The V gene's germline CDR1 is WNHNN and CDR2 SYGVQD (reference sequence). The sequenced CDR3 bases are TGCGCCAGCAGTGACCCGGGACTAGCTACAGATACG. Amino acids: CASSDPGLATDT. The whole CDR3 sequence is CASSDPGLATDTQYF.

This clone was detected many times. The CDR3 end falls 3 residues outside the read, so it is completed with the germline J gene. This rearrangement joins TRBV30 to TRBJ2-7; D perhaps matches TRBD2 (6 bases). V lost 5 bases to trimming and J lost 6 bases, with 14 bases between them. The CDR3 runs to 12 residues. Germline CDR1 reads GTSNPN; CDR2 reads SVGIG (reference sequence). Incomplete CDR3 DNA: TGTGCCTGGGGGGGGTTGGGGGGCGAG. As protein: CAWGGLGGE. The whole CDR3 protein reads CAWGGLGGEQYF.

This clone was observed at least ten times. The observed sequence ends 3 residues before the CDR3 terminus, with the missing tail filled in from the germline J gene. The J gene is TRBJ2-7, the V gene TRBV7-3; tentatively, D is TRBD1 or TRBD2 (6 bases each). Trimming took 5 bases from V and 4 from J, leaving 21 bases between them. Germline V CDR1 and CDR2: SGHTA, FQGTGA. This CDR3 is 16 amino acids long. The covered CDR3 bases are TGTGCCAGCAGCGTGACCTTTTGGAGGGGGTTTTACGAG. It encodes CASSVTFWRGFYE. The entire CDR3 reads CASSVTFWRGFYEQYF.

This clone was counted only a few times. Sequencing ends 3 residues short of the CDR3 end; the germline J gene provides the rest. The chain joins TRBV7-6 to TRBJ1-1, with 7 bases aligning to TRBD1. The germline V gene has CDR1 SGHVS and CDR2 FNYEAQ. V shed 5 bases, J shed 0 bases, and the junction held 9 bases outside the gene matches. The CDR3 is made up of 16 amino acids. The covered CDR3 bases are TGTGCCAGCAGCCCTACGGGCGGGACAGTGAACACTGAA. It specifies CASSPTGGTVNTE. The whole CDR3 is CASSPTGGTVNTEAFF.

Ten or more counts support this clone. The read gets to within 3 residues of the CDR3 end, and the germline J gene fills in the rest. The chain recombines TRBV12-3 or TRBV12-4 with TRBJ2-1; D is perhaps TRBD1 (6 bases). The CDR3 spans 15 residues. Trimming removed 5 bases from V and 1 base from J, with 12 bases in between. The sequenced CDR3 bases are TGTGCCAGCAGTCCTCCCGACAGGTCCTACAATGAG. Residues: CASSPPDRSYNE. The CDR3 in its entirety is CASSPPDRSYNEQFF.

This clone was observed at least ten times. Read data end 3 residues before the CDR3 end; the end is taken from the germline J gene. The rearrangement links TRBV20-1 to TRBJ1-1; the D gene is possibly TRBD1 (6 bases). CDR1 is DFQATT and CDR2 is SNEGSKA in the germline V gene (reference sequence). CDR3 length equals 13 residues. V gave up 0 bases and J gave up 5 bases, with 10 bases separating them. The CDR3 here is CSARDLQGTEAFF. Partial CDR3 DNA: TGCAGTGCTAGAGACCTCCAGGGGACTGAA.

In its sample, this clone was seen many times. The read ends 3 residues before the CDR3 terminus; that terminus is restored from the germline J gene. This sequence joins TRBV9 and TRBJ1-3, with a tentative D call TRBD1 (5 bases). This CDR3 has 16 residues. Germline CDR1 SGDLS, CDR2 YYNGEE. Between the trimmed V and J ends, which lost 0 bases and 4 bases, there was a span of 14 bases. Incomplete CDR3 DNA: TGTGCCAGCAGCGTAGCGGGGGGGACGGAAGGAAACACC. Amino acids: CASSVAGGTEGNT. From start to end, the CDR3 is CASSVAGGTEGNTIYF.

This clone appeared many times. The read terminates 3 residues before the CDR3 end, so the remaining end is supplied by the germline J gene. The chain recombines TRBV5-4 with TRBJ1-2; D call uncertain. The CDR3 spans 16 residues. CDR1 SGHNT and CDR2 YYREEE come from the germline V gene (reference sequence). The germline V and J ends were trimmed by 0 bases and 4 bases, with 16 bases remaining between them. The CDR3 region is CASSLGKARPPYGYTF. CDR3 bases read: TGTGCCAGCAGCTTGGGGAAAGCCAGGCCCCCCTATGGC.

This clone appeared many times. Read coverage stops 3 residues before the CDR3 terminus; the germline J gene supplies the remainder. The chain combines TRBV6-1 with TRBJ2-7; 8 nucleotides line up with TRBD1. V dropped 4 bases and J dropped 3; count of bases not matched to a gene: 2. The germline CDR1 and CDR2 sequences are MNHNS and SASEGT. The CDR3 contains 13 residues. The CDR3 sequence is CASSAGGIYEQYF. CDR3 DNA (partial): TGTGCCAGCAGTGCAGGGGGCATCTACGAG.

Comments on this clone: The read halts 3 residues ahead of the CDR3 end, with the missing end drawn from the germline J gene. The chain is built from TRBV19 and TRBJ2-5, with 13 bases that match TRBD2. This CDR3 is built from 16 residues. CDR1 and CDR2 from the germline V gene are LNHDA and SQIVND (reference sequence). Losses at the gene ends were 5 bases for V and 7 bases for J; bases not matched to a gene: 10. The CDR3 sequence is CASSPQTSGGPVTQYF. CDR3 DNA, as far as it was read: TGTGCCAGTAGTCCGCAGACTAGCGGGGGGCCCGTGACC.

Concerning this clone itself: The read ends 3 residues early relative to the CDR3; the germline J gene fills the gap. The gene calls are TRBV2 and TRBJ2-7; 10 nucleotides agree with TRBD1. The CDR3 sequence is 17 residues long. Germline CDR1 reads SNHLY; CDR2 reads FYNNEI. V was pared by 6 bases and J by 5 bases, with 16 bases of the junction left unmatched. The sequenced CDR3 bases are TGTGCCAGCAGCCGAAGCTGGTTCGGGACAGGGGATCACGAG. It encodes CASSRSWFGTGDHE. In full, the CDR3 is CASSRSWFGTGDHEQYF.

This clone was seen repeatedly, ten times or more. Read coverage stops 3 residues before the CDR3 terminus; the germline J gene supplies the remainder. The V and J genes are TRBV20-1 and TRBJ2-7, with D perhaps matching TRBD2 (6 bases). V was clipped by 3 bases and J by 0 bases, with 15 bases between them. Germline V gene sequence: CDR1 DFQATT, CDR2 SNEGSKA (reference sequence). The CDR3 contains 15 residues. The CDR3 loop is CSASRLAVSSYEQYF. The covered CDR3 bases are TGCAGTGCTAGTCGATTAGCGGTGAGCTCCTACGAG.

In the case of this clone: With the read ending 3 residues before the CDR3 end, the germline J gene is used to fill in that end. The chain has TRBV11-3 and TRBJ2-5, with D perhaps matching TRBD2 (5 bases). Between the trimmed V and J ends, which lost 5 bases and 7 bases, there was a span of 14 bases. The CDR3 runs to 13 residues. Germline V gives CDR1 SGHNT, CDR2 YENEEA. This chain's CDR3 is CASSAPGAGTQYF. CDR3 DNA (partial): TGTGCCAGCAGCGCCCCGGGTGCGGGGACC. The complete variable domain, with remaining parts taken from reference TRBV11-3 and TRBJ2-5, reads EAGVVQSPRYKIIEKKQPVAFWCNPISGHNTLYWYLQNLGQGPELLIRYENEEAVDDSQLPKDRFSAERLKGVDSTLKIQPAELGDSAVYLCASSAPGAGTQYFGPGTRLLVL.

This clone was detected many times. Read sequence stops 3 residues before the CDR3 end, and the germline J gene provides the missing end. This chain joins TRBV12-3 or TRBV12-4 and TRBJ1-1; D is unclear. The CDR3 is 14 residues long. Trimming pared 4 bases from V and 0 bases from J, leaving 9 bases between. The sequenced part of the CDR3 DNA is TGTGCCAGCAGTTCACCACACCTGAACACTGAA. Its translation: CASSSPHLNTE. The whole CDR3 reads CASSSPHLNTEAFF.

A remark on this clone: The DNA ends 3 residues before the CDR3 does, and the rest of the CDR3 is filled in from the germline J gene. The rearrangement links TRBV18 to TRBJ1-5; 10 bases agree with TRBD1. CDR1 and CDR2 (germline): KGHSH, LQKENI. Trimming cost V 5 bases and J 7 bases; bases outside gene matches: 2. The CDR3 is made up of 13 amino acids. The part of the CDR3 DNA that was read is TGTGCCAGCTCATGGGACAGGGGCCAGCCC. It encodes CASSWDRGQP. The entire CDR3 protein reads CASSWDRGQPQHF.

This clone showed up many times. Read data end 3 residues before the CDR3 end; the end is taken from the germline J gene. This rearrangement joins TRBV30 to TRBJ2-2; tentative D call: TRBD1 (5 bases). The CDR3 sequence is 13 residues long. V dropped 3 bases and J dropped 6 bases, with 11 bases sitting between them. Looked up from germline, CDR1 is GTSNPN and CDR2 is SVGIG (reference sequence). CDR3 DNA, as far as it was read: TGTGCCTGGAGGCCGCAGGGTTCCGGGGAG. It translates to CAWRPQGSGE. The entire CDR3 is CAWRPQGSGELFF.

This clone was seen ten or more times. Read sequence stops 3 residues before the CDR3 end, and the germline J gene provides the missing end. The chain carries TRBV4-2 and TRBJ2-3; D remains ambiguous. The germline CDR1 and CDR2 sequences are LGHNA and YNFKEQ. The ends were cut back, 0 bases at V and 4 bases at J, with 11 bases in the middle. CDR3 length equals 15 residues. CDR3 DNA, as far as it was read: TGTGCCAGCAGCCAAGATCCGCTAGGCTCAGATACG. Its protein product is CASSQDPLGSDT. The whole CDR3 sequence is CASSQDPLGSDTQYF.

This clone was recorded a few times. The read terminates 3 residues ahead of where the CDR3 ends, so the germline J gene completes it. The chain couples TRBV2 to TRBJ2-3; 8 positions agree with TRBD2. Unmatched junction bases numbered 12, after V lost 6 bases and J lost 4 bases. The germline V gene encodes CDR1 SNHLY and CDR2 FYNNEI. The CDR3 totals 16 residues. The CDR3 here is CASRVWGLVRADTQYF. The CDR3 bases that were read are TGTGCCAGCAGAGTGTGGGGACTAGTTAGGGCAGATACG.

This clone showed up many times. The DNA ends 3 residues before the CDR3 does, and the rest of the CDR3 is filled in from the germline J gene. The rearrangement uses TRBV18 and TRBJ2-2; D might be TRBD1 or TRBD2, each matching 5 bases. Germline V gene data show CDR1 as KGHSH and CDR2 as LQKENI. This CDR3 comprises 15 residues. V was cut by 6 bases and J by 3 bases, with 14 bases left in between. The part of the CDR3 DNA that was read is TGTGCCAGCTCGCCAGGGCGAGGGGACACCGGGGAG. It specifies CASSPGRGDTGE. Given in full, the CDR3 is CASSPGRGDTGELFF. The complete variable domain, with remaining parts taken from reference TRBV18 and TRBJ2-2, reads NAGVMQNPRHLVRRRGQEARLRCSPMKGHSHVYWYRQLPEEGLKFMVYLQKENIIDESGMPKERFSAEFPKEGPSILRIQQVVRGDSAAYFCASSPGRGDTGELFFGEGSRLTVL.

There are many counts of this clone. Read data end 3 residues before the CDR3 end; the end is taken from the germline J gene. This chain links TRBV5-1 with TRBJ1-4; TRBD1 agrees at 9 bases. With 3 bases clipped from V and 2 bases from J, the junction kept 2 bases outside the gene matches. This CDR3 contains 15 residues. The V gene's germline CDR1 is SGHRS and CDR2 YFSETQ. The part of the CDR3 DNA that was read is TGCGCCAGCAGCTGGGGGACAGGGACTAATGAAAAA. It codes for CASSWGTGTNEK. The full CDR3 sequence reads CASSWGTGTNEKLFF. The entire variable domain, with the rest obtained from reference TRBV5-1 and TRBJ1-4, is as follows: KAGVTQTPRYLIKTRGQQVTLSCSPISGHRSVSWYQQTPGQGLQFLFEYFSETQRNKGNFPGRFSGRQFSNSRSEMNVSTLELGDSALYLCASSWGTGTNEKLFFGSGTQLSVL.

There are many counts of this clone. From the germline J gene comes the end of the CDR3, since the read stops 3 residues before it. J is TRBJ1-2 and V is TRBV20-1; 7 bases align to TRBD1. V lost 1 base and J lost 3; bases outside the gene matches: 14. Germline V lookup: CDR1 DFQATT, CDR2 SNEGSKA (reference sequence). The CDR3 has 17 residues. The sequenced part of the CDR3 DNA is TGCAGTGCTAGAGTTACCGGGACAGCCTTCCCCTACTATGGC. Translation gives CSARVTGTAFPYYG. The entire CDR3 sequence reads CSARVTGTAFPYYGYTF.

This clone has just a few counts. The DNA ends 3 residues before the CDR3 does, and the rest of the CDR3 is filled in from the germline J gene. The chain couples TRBV19 to TRBJ2-7, with 9 bases matching TRBD1. The trim removed 3 bases at V and 6 bases at J, leaving 9 bases unmatched. The germline CDR1 and CDR2 sequences are LNHDA and SQIVND (reference sequence). The CDR3 sequence is 15 residues long. CDR3 bases read: TGTGCCAGTAGTATTGGGGGGACAGGGCAAGCCGAG. Amino acids: CASSIGGTGQAE. The full-length CDR3 reads as CASSIGGTGQAEQYF.